This T cell receptor (beta chain) appears in the sequencing data of a study of blood T cell repertoires in COVID-19. Study at large: PBMCs, B-cell-depleted T cells, or T cells were the source of the cDNA or gDNA that made up the material.

Everyone who took part was 18 to 89 years old, and they came from over 20 US areas. Each participant's cohort was designated according to participant-reported clinical history. The CDR3 length is 15 residues. Germline V gene sequence: CDR1 MDHEN, CDR2 SYDVKM. With 2 bases clipped from V and 5 bases from J, the junction kept 7 bases outside the gene matches. Original methodology: Nucleated cell number was recorded as an estimate derived from reference gene primer amplification. Measured with immunoSEQ multiplex PCR; TCRdb has only the in-frame clones, and not every one. D and trimming come from the DNA, and the V and J calls and clone size come from that table. The sample gives 340,000 or so clones, about 86% of which show up once; around 4.2% is in the top ten.

The J gene is TRBJ2-7, the V gene TRBV28, with 9 bases that match TRBD1. Sequenced sample: PBMCs or T cells enriched from blood (not recorded which). The sequence was obtained from a woman between 35 and 50 years old with acute COVID-19. The CDR3 is CASSLKQGALDEQYF. Here the CDR3 DNA reads TGTGCCAGCAGTTTAAAACAGGGGGCGCTCGACGAGCAGTACTTC.